This TCR beta chain was captured in a study of T-cell memory formation after mild COVID-19. From germline, CDR1 is SGHDN and CDR2 FVKESK. The CDR3 extends over 12 amino acids. V was shortened by 2 bases and J by 5 bases, with 4 bases between the two germline ends. TCRdb processed the 5' RACE reads anew with MiXCR; each CDR3 protein has one entry. Here the sample spans 150,000 or so distinct CDR3 sequences, around 15% being singletons. The sequencing sample was made of PBMCs or a T cell subset sorted from them (not recorded which). The TCR sequence derives from an adult woman who had mild COVID-19 (a few samples of this study predate the infection). Cell type and time point are not known. This rearrangement joins TRBV14 to TRBJ2-1; D unclear. Written as DNA, the CDR3 is TGTGCCAGCAGCCAATTTGACAATGAGCAGTTCTTC. It encodes CASSQFDNEQFF.